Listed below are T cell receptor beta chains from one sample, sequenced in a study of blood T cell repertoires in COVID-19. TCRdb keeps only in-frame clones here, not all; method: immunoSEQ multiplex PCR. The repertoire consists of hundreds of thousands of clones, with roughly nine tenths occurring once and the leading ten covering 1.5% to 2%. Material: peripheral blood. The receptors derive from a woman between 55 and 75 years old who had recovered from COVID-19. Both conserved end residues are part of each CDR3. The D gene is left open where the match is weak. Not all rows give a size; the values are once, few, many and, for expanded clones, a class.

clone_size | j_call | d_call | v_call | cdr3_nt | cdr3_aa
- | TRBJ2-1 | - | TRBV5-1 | TGCGCCAGCAGCTCGGGACACTACAATGAGCAGTTCTTC | CASSSGHYNEQFF
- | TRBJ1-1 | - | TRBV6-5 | TGTGCCAGCAGTTCCCTTAAAGGGGGTCTCCCTGAAGCTTTCTTT | CASSSLKGGLPEAFF
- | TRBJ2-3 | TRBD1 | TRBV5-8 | TGTGCCAGCAGCTCACAGGGGGTTAGCACAGATACGCAGTATTTT | CASSSQGVSTDTQYF
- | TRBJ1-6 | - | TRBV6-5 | TGTGCCAGCAGTTACTCCCAGGGAAGTGGGTCACCCCTCCACTTT | CASSYSQGSGSPLHF
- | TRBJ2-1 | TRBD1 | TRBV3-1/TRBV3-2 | TGTGCCAGCAGCCAGGGGACAGTCTACAATGAGCAGTTCTTC | CASSQGTVYNEQFF
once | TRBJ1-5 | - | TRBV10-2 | TGCGCCAGCAGTGTAAAGGGGCAGGGTGATAGCAATCAGCCCCAGCATTTT | CASSVKGQGDSNQPQHF
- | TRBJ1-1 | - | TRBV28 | TGTGCCAGCAGTAAGGAGCGCTTGGCGACTGAAGCTTTCTTT | CASSKERLATEAFF
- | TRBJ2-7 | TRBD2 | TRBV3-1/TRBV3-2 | TGTGCCAGCAGCCTAGGGGAGGGGAACTCCTACGAGCAGTACTTC | CASSLGEGNSYEQYF
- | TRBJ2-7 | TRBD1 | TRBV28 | TGTGCCACCTGTTTAAGGGGGCCCACCTACGAGCAGTACTTC | CATCLRGPTYEQYF
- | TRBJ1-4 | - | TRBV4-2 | TGTGCCAGCAGCCAAGAGGGCCAGGGTGGGGAAAAACTGTTTTTT | CASSQEGQGGEKLFF
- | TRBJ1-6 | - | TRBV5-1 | TGCGCCAGCAGCTTGGAGGCGGGGTCCTATAATTCACCCCTCCACTTT | CASSLEAGSYNSPLHF
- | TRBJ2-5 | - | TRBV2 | TGTGCCAGCAGTCCCAGGGTAGTCCAAGAGACCCAGTACTTC | CASSPRVVQETQYF
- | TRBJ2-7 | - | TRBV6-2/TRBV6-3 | TGTGCCAGCAGCAAGGGGATACTGGGCGTCGAGCAGTACTTC | CASSKGILGVEQYF
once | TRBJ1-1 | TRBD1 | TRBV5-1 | TGCGCCAGCAGTTCTGGGACAGGGAAAGTAACTGAAGCTTTCTTT | CASSSGTGKVTEAFF
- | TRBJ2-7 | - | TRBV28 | TGTGCCAGCAGTGGACCAGGGACACCTTACGAGCAGTACTTC | CASSGPGTPYEQYF